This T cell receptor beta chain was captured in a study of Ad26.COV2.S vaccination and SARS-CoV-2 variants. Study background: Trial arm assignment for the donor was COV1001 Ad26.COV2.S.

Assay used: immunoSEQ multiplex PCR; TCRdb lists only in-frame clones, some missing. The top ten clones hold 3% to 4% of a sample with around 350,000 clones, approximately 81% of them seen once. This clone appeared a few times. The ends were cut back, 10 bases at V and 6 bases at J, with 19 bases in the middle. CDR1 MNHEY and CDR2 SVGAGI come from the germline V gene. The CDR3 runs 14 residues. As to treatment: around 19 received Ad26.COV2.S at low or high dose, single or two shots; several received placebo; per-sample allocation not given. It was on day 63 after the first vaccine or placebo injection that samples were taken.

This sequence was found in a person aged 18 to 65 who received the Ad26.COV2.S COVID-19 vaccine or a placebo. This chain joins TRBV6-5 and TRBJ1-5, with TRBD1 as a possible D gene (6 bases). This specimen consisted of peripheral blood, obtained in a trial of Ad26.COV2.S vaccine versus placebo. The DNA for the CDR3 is TGTGCCACTACGCCGGGGGGCTTGGGTCAGCCCCAGCATTTT. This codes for CATTPGGLGQPQHF.